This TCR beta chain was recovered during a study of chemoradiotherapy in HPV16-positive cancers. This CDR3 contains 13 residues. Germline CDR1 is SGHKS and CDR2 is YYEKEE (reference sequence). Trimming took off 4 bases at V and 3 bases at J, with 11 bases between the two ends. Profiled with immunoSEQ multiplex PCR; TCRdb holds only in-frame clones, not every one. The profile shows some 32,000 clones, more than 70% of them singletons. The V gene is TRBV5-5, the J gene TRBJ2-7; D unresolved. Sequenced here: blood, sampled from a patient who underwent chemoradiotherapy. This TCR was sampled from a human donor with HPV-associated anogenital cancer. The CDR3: CASSPVLVYEQYF. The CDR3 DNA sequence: TGTGCCAGCAGCCCGGTTCTGGTCTACGAGCAGTACTTC.